This T cell receptor (beta chain) was captured in a study of shared clonotypes between healthy human individuals. Here immunoSEQ multiplex PCR was the method, and the copy in TCRdb shows in-frame clones only, minus some. There are 1,400,000 or so clones in the sample; 98% occur only once, and 0.36% lies in the top ten. V lost 6 bases, J lost 5 bases, and 18 bases stayed unmatched. Looked up from germline, CDR1 is KGHSH and CDR2 is LQKENI. The CDR3 runs to 18 residues. This clonotype originated in a young man in good health. Input material: naive CD4+ T cells sorted from blood. The subset here: CD45RA+ positively selected. The chain has TRBV18 and TRBJ1-4, with 7 bases aligning to TRBD1. DNA for the CDR3: TGTGCCAGCTCCCTCCGGAGGGATTCGCGACAGGGAAATGAAAAACTGTTTTTT. Its translation is CASSLRRDSRQGNEKLFF.